This T cell receptor beta chain was observed in a study of T cell repertoires in cytomegalovirus infection (dated by TCRdb to about 2019). Looking at the study overall: The peptide stimulations were aimed at well-studied HLA-B-restricted epitopes as well as recently identified HLA-C-restricted CMV epitopes, whose presentation resists viral immunomodulation. Because public TCR beta signatures pointed to carriage of CMV infection together with the matching HLA type, the HLA type of each donor mattered for the analysis. What the work shows at the level of the full study, not this receptor alone: The ex vivo response was dominated by HLA-C-restricted CMV-specific TCR beta clonotypes, which also provided the single most frequent clonotype in two of eight donors. In both this cohort and an independent roughly 350-donor cohort, the cumulative frequency of public TCR beta family members distinguished carriers of CMV infection plus the relevant HLA type.

A few counts support this clonotype. Its antigen remains undetermined. No quality values exist for individual bases; no much larger clone is one base distant. The instrument given in TCRdb is Illumina HiSeq 1500. TCRdb trimmed the raw reads at Q25, called clones with MiXCR and kept productive beta chains. Rows are unified per CDR3 protein, each entry keeping the most common DNA and genes. This sample gives approximately 100,000 distinct CDR3 sequences in total; around 28% of them show up just once. Clones ranked in the top ten supply about 81% of the sample. According to the study, the label for this sample's treatment or condition signals: in vitro stimulation with specific CMV peptide epitopes to enrich CMV-specific T cells. Inclusive of the bounding cysteine and phenylalanine, the CDR3 is 16 residues long. Only the CDR3 part of the read is kept: 48 bases, read in frame from the first base. CDR1 and CDR2 are read off the germline V gene as ENHRY and SYGVKD. Cut back by 6 bases and 0 bases, the V and J ends lie 15 bases apart.

The receptor's source is a human donor in good health (CMV status not recorded). Some clones in this sample may be carry-over from other donors' samples. Recombination connected TRBV10-3 to TRBJ1-3; the D segment could be TRBD1, given 6 matching bases. Sequencing was performed on CD8+ T cells from cultured PBMCs, taken from culture after CMV antigen stimulation. The DNA is TGTGCCATCAGCCCCTGGGACACCAACTCTGGAAACACCATATATTTT. Its translation is CAISPWDTNSGNTIYF.